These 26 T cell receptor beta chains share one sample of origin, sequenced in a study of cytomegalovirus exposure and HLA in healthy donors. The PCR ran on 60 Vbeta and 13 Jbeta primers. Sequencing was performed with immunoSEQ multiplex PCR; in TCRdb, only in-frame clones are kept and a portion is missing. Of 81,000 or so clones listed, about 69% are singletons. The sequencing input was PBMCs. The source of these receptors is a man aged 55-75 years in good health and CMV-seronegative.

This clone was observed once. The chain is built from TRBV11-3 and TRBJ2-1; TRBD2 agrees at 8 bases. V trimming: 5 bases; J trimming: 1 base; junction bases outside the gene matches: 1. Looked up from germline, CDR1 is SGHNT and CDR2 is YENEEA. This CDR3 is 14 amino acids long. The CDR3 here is CASSPGGSYNEQFF. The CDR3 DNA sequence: TGTGCCAGCAGCCCGGGGGGGTCCTACAATGAGCAGTTCTTC. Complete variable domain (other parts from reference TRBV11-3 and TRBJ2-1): EAGVVQSPRYKIIEKKQPVAFWCNPISGHNTLYWYLQNLGQGPELLIRYENEEAVDDSQLPKDRFSAERLKGVDSTLKIQPAELGDSAVYLCASSPGGSYNEQFFGPGTRLTVL.

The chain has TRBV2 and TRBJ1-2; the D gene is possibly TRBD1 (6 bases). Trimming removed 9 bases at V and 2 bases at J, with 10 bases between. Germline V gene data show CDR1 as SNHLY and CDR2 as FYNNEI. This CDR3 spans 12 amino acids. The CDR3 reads CASGQQNYGYTF. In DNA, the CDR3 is TGTGCCAGTGGACAGCAAAACTATGGCTACACCTTC.

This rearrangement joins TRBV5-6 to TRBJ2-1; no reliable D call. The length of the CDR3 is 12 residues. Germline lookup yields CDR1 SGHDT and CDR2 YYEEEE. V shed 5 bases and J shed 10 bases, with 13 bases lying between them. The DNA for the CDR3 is TGTGCCAGCAGTCTCTCCAGGTTAGAGCAGTTCTTC. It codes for CASSLSRLEQFF.

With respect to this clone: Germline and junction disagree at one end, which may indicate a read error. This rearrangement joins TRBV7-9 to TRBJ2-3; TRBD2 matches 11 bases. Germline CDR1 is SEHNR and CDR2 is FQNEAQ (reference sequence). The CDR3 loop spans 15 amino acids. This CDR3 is CSSSSLAGVTDTQYF. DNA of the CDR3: TGTTCCAGCAGCTCACTAGCGGGGGTGACAGATACGCAGTATTTT.

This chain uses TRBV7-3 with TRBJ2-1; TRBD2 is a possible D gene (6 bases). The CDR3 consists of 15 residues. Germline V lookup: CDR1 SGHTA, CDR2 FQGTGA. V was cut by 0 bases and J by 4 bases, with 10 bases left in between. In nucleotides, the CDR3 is TGTGCCAGCAGCTTAACCTCGGGAGAGTACAATGAGCAGTTCTTC. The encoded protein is CASSLTSGEYNEQFF.

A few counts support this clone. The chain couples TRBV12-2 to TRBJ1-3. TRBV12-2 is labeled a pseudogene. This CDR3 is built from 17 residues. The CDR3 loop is CASRLVTYWTGGNTIYF. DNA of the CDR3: TGTGCAAGTCGCTTAGTGACCTACTGGACGGGAGGAAACACCATATATTTT.

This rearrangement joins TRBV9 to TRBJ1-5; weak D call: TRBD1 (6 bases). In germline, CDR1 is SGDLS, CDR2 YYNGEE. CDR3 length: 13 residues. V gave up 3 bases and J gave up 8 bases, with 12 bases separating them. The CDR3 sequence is CASSDGGAKPQHF. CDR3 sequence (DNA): TGTGCCAGCAGCGACGGGGGGGCGAAGCCCCAGCATTTT.

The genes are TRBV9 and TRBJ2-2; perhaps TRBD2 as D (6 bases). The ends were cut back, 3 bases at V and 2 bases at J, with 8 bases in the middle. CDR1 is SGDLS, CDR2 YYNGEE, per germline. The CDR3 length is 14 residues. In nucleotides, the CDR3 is TGTGCCAGCAGCGCGGGACTTAACACCGGGGAGCTGTTTTTT. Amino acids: CASSAGLNTGELFF.

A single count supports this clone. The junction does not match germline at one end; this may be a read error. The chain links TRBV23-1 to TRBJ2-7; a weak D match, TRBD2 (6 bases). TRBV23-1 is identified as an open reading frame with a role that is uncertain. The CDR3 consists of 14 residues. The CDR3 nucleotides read TGCGCCAGCAGTCAATCCTCGGGGGATGTCGACCAGGACTTC. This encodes CASSQSSGDVDQDF.

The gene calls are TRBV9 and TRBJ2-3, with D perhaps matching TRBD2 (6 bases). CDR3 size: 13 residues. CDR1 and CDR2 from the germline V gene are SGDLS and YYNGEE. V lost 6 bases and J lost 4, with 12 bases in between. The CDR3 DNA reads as TGTGCCAGCAACCCTTGGGGGGCAGATACGCAGTATTTT. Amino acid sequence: CASNPWGADTQYF. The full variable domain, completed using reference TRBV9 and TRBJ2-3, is DSGVTQTPKHLITATGQRVTLRCSPRSGDLSVYWYQQSLDQGLQFLIQYYNGEERAKGNILERFSAQQFPDLHSELNLSSLELGDSALYFCASNPWGADTQYFGPGTRLTVL.

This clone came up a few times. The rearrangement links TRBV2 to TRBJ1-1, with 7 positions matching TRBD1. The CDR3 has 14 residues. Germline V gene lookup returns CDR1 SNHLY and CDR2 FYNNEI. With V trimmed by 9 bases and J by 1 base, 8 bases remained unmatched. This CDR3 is CASTVGQENTEAFF. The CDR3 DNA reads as TGTGCCAGTACCGTAGGACAGGAGAACACTGAAGCTTTCTTT. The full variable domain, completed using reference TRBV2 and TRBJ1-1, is EPEVTQTPSHQVTQMGQEVILRCVPISNHLYFYWYRQILGQKVEFLVSFYNNEISEKSEIFDDQFSVERPDGSNFTLKIRSTKLEDSAMYFCASTVGQENTEAFFGQGTRLTVV.

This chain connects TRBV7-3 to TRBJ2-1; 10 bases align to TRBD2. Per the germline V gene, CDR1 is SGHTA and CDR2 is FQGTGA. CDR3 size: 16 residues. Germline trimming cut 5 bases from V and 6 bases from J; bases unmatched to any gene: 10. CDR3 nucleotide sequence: TGTGCCAGCAGCCCTCAACAGCGGGGGGGCCGCAATGAGCAGTTCTTC. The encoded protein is CASSPQQRGGRNEQFF.

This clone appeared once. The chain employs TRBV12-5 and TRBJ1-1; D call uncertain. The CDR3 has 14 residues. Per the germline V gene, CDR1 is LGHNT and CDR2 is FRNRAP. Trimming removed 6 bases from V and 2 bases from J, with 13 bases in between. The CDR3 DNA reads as TGTGCTAGTGGGGTGTTCCAAGCCAACACTGAAGCTTTCTTT. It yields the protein CASGVFQANTEAFF.

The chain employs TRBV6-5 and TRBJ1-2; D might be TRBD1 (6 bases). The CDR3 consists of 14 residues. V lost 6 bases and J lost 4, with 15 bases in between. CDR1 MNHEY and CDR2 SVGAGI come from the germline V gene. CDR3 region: CASSIQGGIYGYTF. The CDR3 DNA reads TGTGCCAGCAGCATACAGGGTGGGATCTATGGCTACACCTTC.

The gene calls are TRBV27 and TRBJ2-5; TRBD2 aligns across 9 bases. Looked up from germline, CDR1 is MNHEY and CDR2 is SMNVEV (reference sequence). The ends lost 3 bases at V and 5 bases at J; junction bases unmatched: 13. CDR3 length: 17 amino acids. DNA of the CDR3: TGTGCCAGCAGTTTTAGGTATTCCGCTAGCGGGGCGGAGACCCAGTACTTC. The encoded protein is CASSFRYSASGAETQYF.

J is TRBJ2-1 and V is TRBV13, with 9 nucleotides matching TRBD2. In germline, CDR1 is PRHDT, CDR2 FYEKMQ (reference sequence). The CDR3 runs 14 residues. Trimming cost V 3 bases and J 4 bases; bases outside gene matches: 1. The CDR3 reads CASSLRGGYNEQFF. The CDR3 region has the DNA TGTGCCAGCAGCTTGCGGGGGGGGTACAATGAGCAGTTCTTC.

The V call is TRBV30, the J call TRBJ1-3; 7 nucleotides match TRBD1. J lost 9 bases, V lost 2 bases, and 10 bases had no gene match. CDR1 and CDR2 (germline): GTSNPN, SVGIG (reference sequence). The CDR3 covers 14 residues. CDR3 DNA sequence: TGTGCCTGGAGTCGGGACAGCCCATACACCACCATATATTTT. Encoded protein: CAWSRDSPYTTIYF.

In nucleotides, the CDR3 is TGTGCCAGCAGCTCATCAATAGCGGGGGAAGAGACCCAGTACTTC. This encodes CASSSSIAGEETQYF. This rearrangement joins TRBV7-9 to TRBJ2-5; 9 positions agree with TRBD2. CDR3 length: 15 residues. The germline CDR1 and CDR2 sequences are SEHNR and FQNEAQ (reference sequence). The ends lost 4 bases at V and 3 bases at J; junction bases unmatched: 6.

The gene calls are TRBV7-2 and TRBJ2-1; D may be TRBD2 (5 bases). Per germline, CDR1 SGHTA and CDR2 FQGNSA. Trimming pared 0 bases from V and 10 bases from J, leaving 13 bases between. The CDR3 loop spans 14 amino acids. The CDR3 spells CASSLAAGPGEQFF. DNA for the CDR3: TGTGCCAGCAGCTTAGCGGCGGGCCCCGGGGAGCAGTTCTTC. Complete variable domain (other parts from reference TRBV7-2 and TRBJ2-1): GAGVSQSPSNKVTEKGKDVELRCDPISGHTALYWYRQSLGQGLEFLIYFQGNSAPDKSGLPSDRFSAERTGGSVSTLTIQRTQQEDSAVYLCASSLAAGPGEQFFGPGTRLTVL.

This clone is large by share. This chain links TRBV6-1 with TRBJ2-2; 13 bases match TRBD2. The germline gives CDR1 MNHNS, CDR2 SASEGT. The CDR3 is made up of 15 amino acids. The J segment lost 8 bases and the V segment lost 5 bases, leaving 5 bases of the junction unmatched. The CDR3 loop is CASSRTSGGMGELFF. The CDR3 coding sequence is TGTGCCAGCAGTAGGACTAGCGGGGGCATGGGGGAGCTGTTTTTT.

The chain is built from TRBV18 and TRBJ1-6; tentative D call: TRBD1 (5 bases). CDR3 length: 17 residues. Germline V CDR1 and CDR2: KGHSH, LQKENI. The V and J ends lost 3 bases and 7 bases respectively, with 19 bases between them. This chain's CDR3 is CASSPNSGAGSNSPLHF. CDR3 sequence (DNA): TGTGCCAGCTCACCGAATTCCGGCGCAGGGTCGAATTCACCCCTCCACTTT.

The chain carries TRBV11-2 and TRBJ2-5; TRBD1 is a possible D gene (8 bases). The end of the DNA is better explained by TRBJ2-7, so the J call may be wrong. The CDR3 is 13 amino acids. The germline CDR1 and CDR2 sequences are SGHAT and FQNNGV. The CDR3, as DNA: TGTGCCAGCAGCTACAGGGGGGGTTACGAGCAGTACTTC. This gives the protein CASSYRGGYEQYF.

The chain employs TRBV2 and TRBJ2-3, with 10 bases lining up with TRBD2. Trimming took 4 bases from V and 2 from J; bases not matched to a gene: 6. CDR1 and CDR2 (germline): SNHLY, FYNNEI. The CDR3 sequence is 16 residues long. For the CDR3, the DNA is TGTGCCAGCAGTGGGGAGCGGGGGGGCCCCACAGATACGCAGTATTTT. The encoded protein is CASSGERGGPTDTQYF.

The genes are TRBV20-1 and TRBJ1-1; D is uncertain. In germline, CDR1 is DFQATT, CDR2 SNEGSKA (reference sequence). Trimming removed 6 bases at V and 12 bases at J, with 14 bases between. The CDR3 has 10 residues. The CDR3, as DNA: TGCAGTGCCGCGCCCGGGTTACCTTTCTTT. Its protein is CSAAPGLPFF.

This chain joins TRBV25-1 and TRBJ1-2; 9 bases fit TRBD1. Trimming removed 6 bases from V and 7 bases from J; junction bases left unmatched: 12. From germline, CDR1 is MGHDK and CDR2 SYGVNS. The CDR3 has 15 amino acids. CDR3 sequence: CASSPPTGGASGYTF. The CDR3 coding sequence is TGTGCCAGCAGCCCTCCAACAGGGGGCGCGAGTGGCTACACCTTC.

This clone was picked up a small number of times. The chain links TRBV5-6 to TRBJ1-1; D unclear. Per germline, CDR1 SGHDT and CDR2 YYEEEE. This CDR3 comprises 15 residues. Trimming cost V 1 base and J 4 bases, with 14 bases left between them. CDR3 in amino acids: CASSLFGPLATEAFF. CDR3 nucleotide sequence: TGTGCCAGCAGCTTGTTCGGTCCACTTGCCACTGAAGCTTTCTTT.